The 4 T cell receptor beta chains below were found in one sample sequenced in a study of long-term antiretroviral therapy in people with HIV. The assay, immunoSEQ v3.0, was run at survey level. Only in-frame clones appear in the TCRdb table, and some are missing; sequencing was by immunoSEQ multiplex PCR. The sample carries 20,000 to 25,000 clones, about 89% recorded once. The sequences come from unsorted PBMCs, collected approximately 2.5 years after starting antiretroviral therapy. The source of these receptors is a woman in her 50s with HIV.

V usage is TRBV6-1 and J usage is TRBJ2-1, with D perhaps assigned TRBD1 or TRBD2 (5 bases each). Trimming stripped 2 bases from V and 8 bases from J, with 10 bases between. CDR3 size: 13 residues. Germline V CDR1 and CDR2: MNHNS, SASEGT. The CDR3 loop reads CASSERGGDEQFF. CDR3 coding DNA: TGTGCCAGCAGTGAACGTGGGGGTGATGAGCAGTTCTTC.

The chain is built from TRBV6-5 and TRBJ1-6; TRBD1 aligns across 7 bases. V shed 0 bases, J shed 6 bases, and the junction held 5 bases outside the gene matches. Germline loops: CDR1 MNHEY, CDR2 SVGAGI. The CDR3 extends over 16 amino acids. CDR3 sequence: CASSYSRQGGNSPLHF. The DNA of the CDR3 is TGTGCCAGCAGTTACTCGAGACAGGGTGGTAATTCACCCCTCCACTTT.

This chain links TRBV27 with TRBJ2-5; 8 bases agree with TRBD2. Germline loops: CDR1 MNHEY, CDR2 SMNVEV (reference sequence). The CDR3 consists of 13 residues. Losses at the gene ends were 6 bases for V and 2 bases for J; bases not matched to a gene: 2. CDR3 nucleotides: TGTGCCAGCAGGGCTAGCGGGCAAGAGACCCAGTACTTC. Protein: CASRASGQETQYF.

The J gene is TRBJ2-7, the V gene TRBV6-6; either TRBD1 or TRBD2 may fit D (5 bases each). In germline, CDR1 is MNHNY, CDR2 SVGAGI (reference sequence). Trimming took 6 bases from V and 2 from J, leaving 20 bases between them. The CDR3 is 16 amino acids. CDR3 bases: TGTGCCAGCAGGGGAGCCTCCGGGACGGCAACCTACGAGCAGTACTTC. Translated, it gives CASRGASGTATYEQYF.